These 32 T cell receptor beta chains came from one sample sequenced in a study of cytomegalovirus exposure and HLA in healthy donors. This PCR relied on a set of 60 Vbeta primers and 13 Jbeta primers. The data were produced by immunoSEQ multiplex PCR, yet TCRdb's version contains in-frame clones alone and is incomplete. The data hold 120,000 or so clones, with 75% to 90% observed a single time. Sample: PBMCs. These receptors came from a man aged 30 to 45 in good health and CMV-seropositive.

The chain employs TRBV4-1 and TRBJ2-5; TRBD2 is a possible D gene (6 bases). Matching the DNA end better, TRBJ2-7 makes the J call doubtful. The germline V gene encodes CDR1 MGHRA and CDR2 YSYEKL. This CDR3 contains 17 residues. Here the CDR3 reads CASSHATGTGSSYEQYF. The CDR3 DNA is TGCGCCAGCAGCCATGCAACCGGGACTGGGAGCTCCTACGAGCAGTACTTC.

The rearrangement joins TRBV29-1 to TRBJ1-1; 7 bases map to TRBD1. The CDR3 spans 13 residues. J gave up 0 bases and V 5 bases, and 3 bases lay outside the gene matches. Germline CDR1 is SQVTM and CDR2 is ANQGSEA. The CDR3 DNA is TGCAGCGTTCGGGGACAGATGAACACTGAAGCTTTCTTT. It codes for CSVRGQMNTEAFF.

J is TRBJ2-7 and V is TRBV7-6, with 11 bases lining up with TRBD2. The CDR3 sequence is 15 residues long. Looked up from germline, CDR1 is SGHVS and CDR2 is FNYEAQ. Trimming at V came to 5 bases and at J to 7 bases, leaving 10 bases not matched to a gene. The DNA of the CDR3 is TGTGCCAGCAGCACTTCACTAGCGGGGGCTGGAGAGCAGTACTTC. As protein: CASSTSLAGAGEQYF.

This clone was recorded a few times. The genes are TRBV6-5 and TRBJ1-2; TRBD1 aligns across 8 bases. Per germline, CDR1 MNHEY and CDR2 SVGAGI. V lost 5 bases, J lost 3 bases, and 8 bases stayed unmatched. This CDR3 has 15 residues. The CDR3 sequence is CASSPRTGLHYGYTF. For the CDR3, the DNA is TGTGCCAGCAGTCCCAGGACAGGGTTGCACTATGGCTACACCTTC.

V and J are TRBV9 and TRBJ2-7; 10 bases are shared with TRBD1. V lost 4 bases and J lost 7; bases outside the gene matches: 5. The length of the CDR3 is 13 residues. Germline V gives CDR1 SGDLS, CDR2 YYNGEE. The CDR3 coding sequence is TGTGCCAGCAGCTTCGGGACAGGGGTAGAGCAGTACTTC. This sequence encodes CASSFGTGVEQYF.

The rearrangement links TRBV5-1 to TRBJ1-2; TRBD1 agrees at 8 bases. J was trimmed by 4 bases and V by 4 bases; bases with no gene match: 6. The CDR3 is made up of 14 amino acids. CDR1 is SGHRS and CDR2 is YFSETQ in the germline V gene. The DNA for the CDR3 is TGCGCCAGCAGCGGACAGGGAGGACTCTATGGCTACACCTTC. This codes for CASSGQGGLYGYTF.

V is TRBV7-3 and J is TRBJ2-2; D may be TRBD1 (6 bases). V was trimmed by 3 bases and J by 6 bases, leaving 20 bases between them. The germline V gene encodes CDR1 SGHTA and CDR2 FQGTGA. The CDR3 is 17 residues long. Here the CDR3 DNA reads TGTGCCAGCAGCTTGCCCGCGGGCAGGGGTGGTGCCGGGGAGCTGTTTTTT. The encoded protein is CASSLPAGRGGAGELFF.

The gene calls are TRBV6-6 and TRBJ1-1; a weak D match, TRBD1 (6 bases). This CDR3 spans 13 amino acids. Trimming took 7 bases from V and 5 from J, leaving 14 bases between them. Germline CDR1 reads MNHNY; CDR2 reads SVGAGI (reference sequence). The CDR3 spells CASTHERGTEAFF. The CDR3 DNA reads TGTGCCAGCACCCATGAGAGGGGGACTGAAGCTTTCTTT.

V gene TRBV10-1 combines with J gene TRBJ2-3; the match to TRBD2 covers 11 bases. V was pared by 5 bases and J by 6 bases, with 7 bases of the junction left unmatched. Per the germline V gene, CDR1 is WNHNN and CDR2 is SYGVQD (reference sequence). This CDR3 is 15 amino acids long. The CDR3 sequence is CASSPFSGGADTQYF. CDR3 coding DNA: TGCGCCAGCAGTCCATTTAGCGGGGGGGCCGATACGCAGTATTTT.

This clone was detected only a few times. The V gene is TRBV5-1, the J gene TRBJ2-1; maybe TRBD1 (6 bases). Germline values: CDR1 SGHRS, CDR2 YFSETQ. The CDR3 extends over 17 amino acids. Trimming shortened V by 4 bases and J by 5 bases, and 22 bases separated the two germline ends. CDR3 DNA sequence: TGCGCCAGCAGCGGCGCAACACCGGGACAAGCAAACAATGAGCAGTTCTTC. Translating gives CASSGATPGQANNEQFF. Filled out from reference TRBV5-1 and TRBJ2-1, the complete variable domain reads KAGVTQTPRYLIKTRGQQVTLSCSPISGHRSVSWYQQTPGQGLQFLFEYFSETQRNKGNFPGRFSGRQFSNSRSEMNVSTLELGDSALYLCASSGATPGQANNEQFFGPGTRLTVL.

The chain has TRBV2 and TRBJ1-2; possibly TRBD1 for D (6 bases). The CDR3 loop spans 18 amino acids. The V end was cut by 0 bases, the J end by 2 bases, with 19 bases between. In germline, CDR1 is SNHLY, CDR2 FYNNEI. The CDR3 protein is CASSEARGGRGTNYGYTF. As DNA, the CDR3 is TGTGCCAGCAGTGAAGCGAGAGGGGGGAGGGGGACGAACTATGGCTACACCTTC. Combining the CDR3 with reference TRBV2 and TRBJ1-2 gives the whole variable domain EPEVTQTPSHQVTQMGQEVILRCVPISNHLYFYWYRQILGQKVEFLVSFYNNEISEKSEIFDDQFSVERPDGSNFTLKIRSTKLEDSAMYFCASSEARGGRGTNYGYTFGSGTRLTVV.

The J gene is TRBJ1-1, the V gene TRBV7-9; the D gene is possibly TRBD1 (5 bases). This CDR3 is built from 13 residues. The V end lost 6 bases, the J end lost 1 base, and 9 bases lay between the germline ends. Germline V gene data show CDR1 as SEHNR and CDR2 as FQNEAQ (reference sequence). This chain's CDR3 is CASRNQGNTEAFF. CDR3 in DNA: TGTGCCAGCAGAAACCAGGGGAACACTGAAGCTTTCTTT.

The chain carries TRBV18 and TRBJ2-5; D remains unclear. The closer fit of TRBJ2-7 to the DNA end suggests the J call may be wrong. The CDR3 consists of 15 residues. Germline CDR1 KGHSH, CDR2 LQKENI. CDR3 sequence reads: CASSPTPKPPYEQYF. The CDR3 region has the DNA TGTGCCAGCTCACCGACACCAAAGCCACCCTACGAGCAGTACTTC.

V usage is TRBV2 and J usage is TRBJ2-5, with a possible D match to TRBD1 (5 bases). The J call could be wrong; TRBJ2-7 is a better fit for the DNA end. Germline-derived CDR1 and CDR2 are SNHLY and FYNNEI. The CDR3 contains 14 residues. The CDR3 is CASRKGSGSYEQYF. The DNA for the CDR3 is TGTGCCAGCAGAAAAGGGTCAGGGTCCTACGAGCAGTACTTC.

This chain connects TRBV2 to TRBJ1-1; TRBD1 matches 10 bases. Germline assignment: CDR1 SNHLY and CDR2 FYNNEI. V was pared by 5 bases and J by 10 bases, with 10 bases of the junction left unmatched. The CDR3 has 14 residues. CDR3 sequence reads: CASSSLTGGESAFF. The CDR3 region has the DNA TGTGCCAGCAGTAGTTTGACAGGGGGCGAATCAGCTTTCTTT.

This chain connects TRBV28 to TRBJ1-2, with a weak D call TRBD1 (5 bases). The CDR3 runs 16 residues. The germline V gene encodes CDR1 MDHEN and CDR2 SYDVKM. V dropped 6 bases and J dropped 0 bases, with 17 bases sitting between them. The CDR3 sequence: CASSAGGAAANYGYTF. CDR3 nucleotides: TGTGCCAGCAGCGCGGGGGGAGCCGCCGCTAACTATGGCTACACCTTC.

The chain joins TRBV18 to TRBJ2-3; D not resolved. With 4 bases removed from V and 1 base from J, the gap between germline ends came to 12 bases. Germline CDR1 and CDR2: KGHSH and LQKENI. The CDR3 totals 15 residues. The CDR3 here is CASSLSQRGTDTQYF. The CDR3 nucleotides read TGTGCCAGCTCACTTAGTCAGCGTGGCACAGATACGCAGTATTTT.

The chain recombines TRBV28 with TRBJ1-4; possible D gene TRBD1, 5 bases. There are 15 residues in the CDR3. CDR1 is MDHEN and CDR2 is SYDVKM in the germline V gene. V was trimmed by 2 bases and J by 2 bases, leaving 9 bases between them. For the CDR3, the DNA is TGTGCCAGCAGTTTACAGGGCATCACTAATGAAAAACTGTTTTTT. Translation: CASSLQGITNEKLFF.

The table lists this clone with a count of one. This chain joins TRBV27 and TRBJ2-7; D is ambiguous. CDR3 length: 13 amino acids. V was pared by 2 bases and J by 2 bases, with 7 bases between. Looked up from germline, CDR1 is MNHEY and CDR2 is SMNVEV (reference sequence). The CDR3 is CASSLGPTYEQYF. The CDR3 DNA reads TGTGCCAGCAGTTTAGGGCCCACCTACGAGCAGTACTTC.

V and J are TRBV7-9 and TRBJ1-6; perhaps TRBD1 as D (6 bases). This CDR3 has 15 amino acids. Germline CDR1 and CDR2: SEHNR and FQNEAQ (reference sequence). Trimming cost V 4 bases and J 3 bases, with 10 bases left between them. The CDR3 nucleotides are TGTGCCAGCAGCTCCCCGACAGGCTATAATTCACCCCTCCACTTT. It codes for CASSSPTGYNSPLHF. Supplemented by reference TRBV7-9 and TRBJ1-6, the full variable domain reads DTGVSQNPRHKITKRGQNVTFRCDPISEHNRLYWYRQTLGQGPEFLTYFQNEAQLEKSRLLSDRFSAERPKGSFSTLEIQRTEQGDSAMYLCASSSPTGYNSPLHFGNGTRLTVT.

The V call is TRBV10-3, the J call TRBJ2-3; possibly TRBD2 for D (6 bases). This CDR3 has 15 residues. With 4 bases removed from V and 1 base from J, the gap between germline ends came to 12 bases. Germline V lookup: CDR1 ENHRY, CDR2 SYGVKD. CDR3 coding DNA: TGTGCCATCAGTGGGGCAGGGACTGGCACAGATACGCAGTATTTT. It encodes CAISGAGTGTDTQYF.

The V and J genes are TRBV6-1 and TRBJ1-3, with a possible D match to TRBD1 (5 bases). The CDR3 is made up of 14 amino acids. Between the trimmed V and J ends, which lost 7 bases and 3 bases, there was a span of 13 bases. Germline V gene sequence: CDR1 MNHNS, CDR2 SASEGT. DNA for the CDR3: TGTGCCAGCACCCCGGGGGACCTTGGAAACACCATATATTTT. Its protein product is CASTPGDLGNTIYF.

This chain joins TRBV7-9 and TRBJ2-5, with D hard to call. The germline V gene encodes CDR1 SEHNR and CDR2 FQNEAQ (reference sequence). V was trimmed by 3 bases and J by 2 bases, leaving 10 bases between them. The CDR3 totals 14 residues. This CDR3 reads CASSLAARQETQYF. CDR3 bases: TGTGCCAGCAGCTTGGCCGCCAGGCAAGAGACCCAGTACTTC.

The chain employs TRBV5-1 and TRBJ2-1; 7 bases fit TRBD2. The CDR3 length is 13 residues. The J segment lost 8 bases and the V segment lost 3 bases, leaving 5 bases of the junction unmatched. Per germline, CDR1 SGHRS and CDR2 YFSETQ. CDR3 in amino acids: CASSSGRNDEQFF. CDR3 bases: TGCGCCAGCAGCTCCGGGAGGAACGATGAGCAGTTCTTC.

CDR3 DNA: TGTGCCAGCAGCGGAGGTGGCGGGGTACGGAACACCGGGGAGCTGTTTTTT. Protein product: CASSGGGGVRNTGELFF. V gene TRBV7-3 combines with J gene TRBJ2-2; TRBD2 is a possible D gene (6 bases). This CDR3 is 17 amino acids long. V lost 5 bases and J 1 base, leaving 17 bases between the germline ends. Per germline, CDR1 SGHTA and CDR2 FQGTGA.

This rearrangement joins TRBV4-2 to TRBJ2-1; TRBD1 is a possible D gene (6 bases). In germline, CDR1 is LGHNA, CDR2 YNFKEQ. Trimming took 0 bases from V and 8 from J, leaving 14 bases between them. CDR3 length: 15 amino acids. Here the CDR3 DNA reads TGTGCCAGCAGCCAAGAAAGTCGGCAGGGGTATGAGCAGTTCTTC. Its protein is CASSQESRQGYEQFF.

The J gene is TRBJ2-7, the V gene TRBV5-1; D is perhaps TRBD1 (5 bases). CDR1 is SGHRS, CDR2 YFSETQ, per germline. Trimming cost V 7 bases and J 1 base, with 15 bases left between them. The CDR3 is 14 amino acids. The CDR3 DNA reads TGCGCCAGCCGAAAACAGGTCTCTTCCTACGAGCAGTACTTC. Encoded protein: CASRKQVSSYEQYF.

The rearrangement joins TRBV6-1 to TRBJ1-3; D is ambiguous. CDR1 and CDR2 (germline): MNHNS, SASEGT. V was shortened by 3 bases and J by 0 bases, with 9 bases between the two germline ends. CDR3 length: 15 residues. The CDR3 reads CASSENPGSGNTIYF. The CDR3 DNA sequence: TGTGCCAGCAGTGAGAACCCCGGCTCTGGAAACACCATATATTTT.

The chain joins TRBV29-1 to TRBJ1-5, with D possibly TRBD1 on 6 matching bases. Germline CDR1 is SQVTM and CDR2 is ANQGSEA. The CDR3 runs to 13 residues. V lost 3 bases to trimming and J lost 7 bases, with 13 bases between them. The CDR3: CSVDRGVGQPQHF. The CDR3 DNA is TGCAGCGTTGACAGGGGAGTAGGACAGCCCCAGCATTTT.

The V and J genes are TRBV6-1 and TRBJ1-1; D ambiguous. The CDR3 length is 13 residues. The germline V gene has CDR1 MNHNS and CDR2 SASEGT. Trimming stripped 2 bases from V and 0 bases from J, with 4 bases between. The CDR3 nucleotides are TGTGCCAGCAGTGAATCTTTGAACACTGAAGCTTTCTTT. It translates to CASSESLNTEAFF.

This clone occurred once. The chain uses TRBV4-1 and TRBJ1-2; D unresolved. Deletions cut 0 bases from V and 2 bases from J, with 13 bases between. The CDR3 spans 16 residues. Germline CDR1 and CDR2: MGHRA and YSYEKL. In DNA, the CDR3 is TGCGCCAGCAGCCAAGATCAGTGGGAGCTAAACTATGGCTACACCTTC. It specifies CASSQDQWELNYGYTF.

The table lists this clone with a few counts. The chain links TRBV27 to TRBJ2-1; possibly TRBD2 for D (5 bases). V shed 5 bases and J shed 7 bases, with 15 bases lying between them. The CDR3 sequence is 14 residues long. From germline, CDR1 is MNHEY and CDR2 SMNVEV (reference sequence). The CDR3 loop reads CASSPTSSGNEQFF. The CDR3 nucleotides read TGTGCCAGCAGTCCAACTAGTTCGGGTAATGAGCAGTTCTTC.